This TCR beta chain was captured in a study of blood T cells in healthy people across ages. Then a second PCR, running about 6 to 11 cycles, was carried out with a sample-barcoded 5' primer and a J-beta primer mix. There were at least 2.5 million CDR3-containing paired-end reads obtained from each sample. TCRdb reanalysed the 5' RACE reads using MiXCR and keeps one entry per CDR3 protein. The data show 800,000 to 950,000 distinct CDR3 sequences, about 36% seen once. The ends were cut back, 0 bases at V and 7 bases at J, with 9 bases in the middle. The CDR3 runs 13 residues. Germline assignment: CDR1 LNHNV and CDR2 YYDKDF (reference sequence). General study points: From one million sequenced T cells, diversity estimates were lower bounds.

This clonotype has a handful of counts. The target antigen is unknown. Sequenced input: blood. The chain recombines TRBV15 with TRBJ1-2; tentatively, D is TRBD1 (5 bases). The sequence derives from a man between 18 and 29 years old in good health. The DNA for the CDR3 is TGTGCCACCAGCAGAGAAGGAGGGGCTGGCTACACCTTC. Translating it yields CATSREGGAGYTF.